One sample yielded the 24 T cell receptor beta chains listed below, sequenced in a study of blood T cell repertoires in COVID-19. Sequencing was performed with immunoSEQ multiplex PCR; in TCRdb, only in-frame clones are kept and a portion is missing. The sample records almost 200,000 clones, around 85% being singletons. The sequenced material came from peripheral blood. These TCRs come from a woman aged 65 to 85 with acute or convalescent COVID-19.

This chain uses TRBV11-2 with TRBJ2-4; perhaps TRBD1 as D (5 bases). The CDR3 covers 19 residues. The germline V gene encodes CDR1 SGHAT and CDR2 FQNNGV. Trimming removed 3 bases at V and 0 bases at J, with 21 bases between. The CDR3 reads CASSFGQGSGFLAKNIQYF. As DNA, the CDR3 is TGTGCCAGCAGCTTTGGGCAGGGTTCAGGATTCCTAGCCAAAAACATTCAGTACTTC. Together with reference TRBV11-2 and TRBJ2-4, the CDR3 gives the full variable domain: EAGVAQSPRYKIIEKRQSVAFWCNPISGHATLYWYQQILGQGPKLLIQFQNNGVVDDSQLPKDRFSAERLKGVDSTLKIQPAKLEDSAVYLCASSFGQGSGFLAKNIQYFGAGTRLSVL.

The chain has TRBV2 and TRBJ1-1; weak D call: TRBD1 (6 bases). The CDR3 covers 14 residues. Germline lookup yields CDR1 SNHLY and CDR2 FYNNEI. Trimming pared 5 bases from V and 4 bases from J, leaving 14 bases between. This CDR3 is CASSITGLPTEAFF. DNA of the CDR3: TGTGCCAGCAGTATTACAGGGCTCCCCACTGAAGCTTTCTTT.

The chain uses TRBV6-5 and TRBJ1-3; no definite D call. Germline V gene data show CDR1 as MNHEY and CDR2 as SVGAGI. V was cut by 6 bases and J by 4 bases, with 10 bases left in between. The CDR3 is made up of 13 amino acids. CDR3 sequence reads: CASRGGRGNTIYF. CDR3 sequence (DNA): TGTGCCAGCAGGGGAGGACGGGGAAACACCATATATTTT.

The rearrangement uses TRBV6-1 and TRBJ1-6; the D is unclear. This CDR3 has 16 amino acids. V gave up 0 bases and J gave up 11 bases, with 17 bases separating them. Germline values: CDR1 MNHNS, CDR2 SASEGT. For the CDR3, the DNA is TGTGCCAGCAGTGAAGCCAGTCCCACGGGGAAAACACCCCTCCACTTT. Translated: CASSEASPTGKTPLHF.

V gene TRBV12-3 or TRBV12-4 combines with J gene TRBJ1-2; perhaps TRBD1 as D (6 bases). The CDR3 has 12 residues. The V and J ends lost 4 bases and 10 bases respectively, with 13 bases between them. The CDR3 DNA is TGTGCCAGCAGTTCCTACAGGGCAGTCTACACCTTC. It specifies CASSSYRAVYTF.

The CDR3 spells CASSDPTGGIGSPLHF. The CDR3 nucleotides read TGTGCCAGCAGCGACCCGACAGGGGGCATTGGTTCACCCCTCCACTTT. This chain connects TRBV5-4 to TRBJ1-6; 10 bases map to TRBD1. The V gene's germline CDR1 is SGHNT and CDR2 YYREEE (reference sequence). This CDR3 has 16 residues. After removal of 4 bases from V and 9 bases from J, the junction contained 10 bases not matched to a gene.

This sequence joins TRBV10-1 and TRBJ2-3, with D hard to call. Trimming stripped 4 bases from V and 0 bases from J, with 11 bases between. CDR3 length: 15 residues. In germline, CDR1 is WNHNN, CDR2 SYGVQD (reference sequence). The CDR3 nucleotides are TGCGCCAGCAGTGGGGCAGCTTCTAGCACAGATACGCAGTATTTT. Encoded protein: CASSGAASSTDTQYF.

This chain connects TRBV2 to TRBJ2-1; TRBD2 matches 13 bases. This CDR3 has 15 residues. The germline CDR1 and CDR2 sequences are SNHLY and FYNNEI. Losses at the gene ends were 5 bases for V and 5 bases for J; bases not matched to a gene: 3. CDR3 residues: CASSWGTSGNNEQFF. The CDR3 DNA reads TGTGCCAGCAGTTGGGGGACTAGCGGGAACAATGAGCAGTTCTTC.

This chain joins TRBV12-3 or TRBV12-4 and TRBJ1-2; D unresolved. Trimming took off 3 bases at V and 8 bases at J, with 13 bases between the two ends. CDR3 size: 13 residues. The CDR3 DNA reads TGTGCCAGCAGTTTGGGCAGGATTGAAGGCTACACCTTC. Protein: CASSLGRIEGYTF.

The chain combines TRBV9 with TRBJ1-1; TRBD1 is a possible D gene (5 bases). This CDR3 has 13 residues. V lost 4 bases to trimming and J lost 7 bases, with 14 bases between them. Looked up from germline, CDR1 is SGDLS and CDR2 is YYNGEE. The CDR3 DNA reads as TGTGCCAGCAGCTTCCCCCCCGGGGGTGAAGCTTTCTTT. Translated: CASSFPPGGEAFF.

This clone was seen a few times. CDR3 sequence (DNA): TGTGCCAGCAGCTTGGGAGGGAAAGGTGAAAAACTGTTTTTT. It codes for CASSLGGKGEKLFF. The V gene is TRBV5-6, the J gene TRBJ1-4, with D unclear. The CDR3 length is 14 residues. V lost 0 bases, J lost 7 bases, and 10 bases lay in between. The V gene's germline CDR1 is SGHDT and CDR2 YYEEEE. Full variable domain (missing parts from reference TRBV5-6 and TRBJ1-4): DAGVTQSPTHLIKTRGQQVTLRCSPKSGHDTVSWYQQALGQGPQFIFQYYEEEERQRGNFPDRFSGHQFPNYSSELNVNALLLGDSALYLCASSLGGKGEKLFFGSGTQLSVL.

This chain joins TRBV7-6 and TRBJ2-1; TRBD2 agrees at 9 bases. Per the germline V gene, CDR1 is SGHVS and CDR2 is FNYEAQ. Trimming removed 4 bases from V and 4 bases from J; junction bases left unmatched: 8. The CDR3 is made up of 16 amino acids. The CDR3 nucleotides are TGTGCCAGCAGCTCAATGGGCGGGAGGGCTTACAATGAGCAGTTCTTC. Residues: CASSSMGGRAYNEQFF.

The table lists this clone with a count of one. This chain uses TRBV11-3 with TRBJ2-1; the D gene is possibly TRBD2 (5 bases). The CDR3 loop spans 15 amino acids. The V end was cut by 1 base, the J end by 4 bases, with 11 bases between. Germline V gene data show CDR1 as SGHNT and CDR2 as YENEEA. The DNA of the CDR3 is TGTGCCAGCAGCTTAGGGGGAAGGGAGTACAATGAGCAGTTCTTC. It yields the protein CASSLGGREYNEQFF.

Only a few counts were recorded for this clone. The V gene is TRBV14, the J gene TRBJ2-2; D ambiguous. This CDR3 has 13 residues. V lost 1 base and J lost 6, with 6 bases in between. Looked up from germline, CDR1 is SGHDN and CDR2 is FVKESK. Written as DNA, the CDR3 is TGTGCCAGCAGCCAAGTGAGGTCCGGGGAGCTGTTTTTT. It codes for CASSQVRSGELFF.

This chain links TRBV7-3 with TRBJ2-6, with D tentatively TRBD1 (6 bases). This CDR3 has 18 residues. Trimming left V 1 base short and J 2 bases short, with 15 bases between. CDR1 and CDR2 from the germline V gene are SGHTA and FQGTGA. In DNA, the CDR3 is TGTGCCAGCAGCTTAAGTACAGGGCGTGGTGCTGGGGCCAACGTCCTGACTTTC. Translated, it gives CASSLSTGRGAGANVLTF.

The DNA for the CDR3 is TGTGCCAGCAGTCCCTCGGGGAGCGGACGATCGGGGGAGCAGTTCTTC. It yields the protein CASSPSGSGRSGEQFF. The rearrangement joins TRBV28 to TRBJ2-1, with a weak D call TRBD2 (5 bases). The CDR3 covers 16 residues. V was shortened by 5 bases and J by 10 bases, with 24 bases between the two germline ends. CDR1 and CDR2 from the germline V gene are MDHEN and SYDVKM.

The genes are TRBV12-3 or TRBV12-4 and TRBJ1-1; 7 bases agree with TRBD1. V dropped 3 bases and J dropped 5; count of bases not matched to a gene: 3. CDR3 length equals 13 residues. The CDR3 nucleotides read TGTGCCAGCAGTTTGACAGGGCAGACTGAAGCTTTCTTT. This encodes CASSLTGQTEAFF.

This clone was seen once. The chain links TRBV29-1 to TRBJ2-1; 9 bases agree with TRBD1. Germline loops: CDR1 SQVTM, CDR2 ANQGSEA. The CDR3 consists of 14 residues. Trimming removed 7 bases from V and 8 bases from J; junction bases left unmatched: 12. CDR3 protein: CSGHKEQGADEQFF. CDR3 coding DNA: TGCAGCGGGCACAAAGAACAGGGGGCCGATGAGCAGTTCTTC.

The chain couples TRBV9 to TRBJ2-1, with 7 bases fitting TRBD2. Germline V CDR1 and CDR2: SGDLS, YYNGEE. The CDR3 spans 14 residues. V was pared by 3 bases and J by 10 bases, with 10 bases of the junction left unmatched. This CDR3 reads CASSGSGPTLEQFF. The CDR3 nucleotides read TGTGCCAGCAGCGGTAGCGGGCCCACATTAGAGCAGTTCTTC.

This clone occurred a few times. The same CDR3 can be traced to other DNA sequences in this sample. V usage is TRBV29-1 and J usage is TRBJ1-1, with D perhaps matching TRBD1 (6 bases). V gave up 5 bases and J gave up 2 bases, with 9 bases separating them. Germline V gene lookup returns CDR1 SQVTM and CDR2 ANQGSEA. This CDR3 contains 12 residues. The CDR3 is CSVRQANTEAFF. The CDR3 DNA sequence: TGCAGCGTTAGACAGGCTAACACTGAAGCTTTCTTT.

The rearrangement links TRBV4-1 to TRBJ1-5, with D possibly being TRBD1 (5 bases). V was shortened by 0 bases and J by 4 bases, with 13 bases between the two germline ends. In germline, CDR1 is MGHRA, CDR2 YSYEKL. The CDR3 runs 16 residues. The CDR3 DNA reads TGCGCCAGCAGCCAAGATGGAGCGGGGGGTAATCAGCCCCAGCATTTT. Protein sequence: CASSQDGAGGNQPQHF.

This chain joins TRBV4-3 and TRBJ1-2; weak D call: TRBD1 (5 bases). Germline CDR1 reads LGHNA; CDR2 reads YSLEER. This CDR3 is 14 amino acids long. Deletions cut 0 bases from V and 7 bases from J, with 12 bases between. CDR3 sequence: CASSQDGGAGGYTF. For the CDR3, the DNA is TGCGCCAGCAGCCAAGATGGAGGGGCCGGTGGCTACACCTTC.

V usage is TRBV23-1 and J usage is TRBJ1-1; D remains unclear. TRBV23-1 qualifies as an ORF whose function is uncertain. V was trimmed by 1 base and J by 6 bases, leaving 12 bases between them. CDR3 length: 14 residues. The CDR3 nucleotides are TGCGCCAGCAGTCAATATGTCAGCGACGCTGAAGCTTTCTTT. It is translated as CASSQYVSDAEAFF.

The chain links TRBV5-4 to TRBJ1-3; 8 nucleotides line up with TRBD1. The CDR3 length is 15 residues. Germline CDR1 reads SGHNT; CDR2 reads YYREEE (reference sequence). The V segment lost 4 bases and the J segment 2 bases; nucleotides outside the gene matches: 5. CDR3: CASSPPGGPGNTIYF. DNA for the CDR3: TGTGCCAGCAGCCCCCCAGGGGGCCCTGGAAACACCATATATTTT.